The entry below gives a single T cell receptor beta chain sequence along with its context. These data originate in a study of blood T cell repertoires in COVID-19. Looking at the study overall: In each case, the material was cDNA or gDNA derived from T cells, B-cell-depleted T cells, or PBMCs.

This CDR3 is built from 14 residues. V was shortened by 7 bases and J by 0 bases, with 9 bases between the two germline ends. Data came from immunoSEQ multiplex PCR; TCRdb stores just in-frame clones and leaves some out. In the table there are around 230,000 clones, about 86% of which are singletons. Sample: PBMCs or T cells enriched from blood (not recorded which). This TCR was sampled from a woman in her forties with acute COVID-19. The rearrangement uses TRBV23-1 and TRBJ2-2; a possible D gene is TRBD2 (5 bases). TRBV23-1 is treated as an ORF (open reading frame) with a function not yet certain. CDR3 in DNA: TGCGCCAGCAAAACTAGAGCGAACACCGGGGAGCTGTTTTTT. Translation gives CASKTRANTGELFF.